Each of the 21 T cell receptor beta chains below was sequenced from the same sample in a study of T-cell reconstitution after alpha-beta-depleted transplantation in children. Unique molecular identifiers featured in how the TCRbeta library was prepared. TCRdb itself ran the PCR reads through MiXCR, one entry per CDR3 protein. The sample records approximately 520,000 distinct CDR3 sequences, approximately 32% being singletons. The material was PBMCs from the stem cell graft donor, obtained from the stem cell graft. The receptors were sampled from a human donor who donated a stem cell graft to a child with aplastic anemia.

This clonotype was observed a handful of times. The chain recombines TRBV12-5 with TRBJ2-2; D ambiguous. This CDR3 region has 17 residues. Germline lookup yields CDR1 LGHNT and CDR2 FRNRAP. V was pared by 0 bases and J by 1 base, with 12 bases between. The CDR3 region is CASGLVLTGENTGELFF. Written as DNA, the CDR3 is TGTGCTAGTGGTTTGGTTCTGACCGGAGAGAACACCGGGGAGCTGTTTTTT.

This sequence joins TRBV15 and TRBJ2-4; 7 bases line up with TRBD1. Unmatched junction bases numbered 7, after V lost 1 base and J lost 4 bases. The CDR3 is made up of 16 amino acids. In germline, CDR1 is LNHNV, CDR2 YYDKDF (reference sequence). The CDR3 region has the DNA TGTGCCACCAGCAGAGGGGCACAGGGGAATAAAAACATTCAGTACTTC. This gives the protein CATSRGAQGNKNIQYF.

V usage is TRBV10-3 and J usage is TRBJ2-1; possible D gene TRBD2, 6 bases. The CDR3 runs to 15 residues. Germline V lookup: CDR1 ENHRY, CDR2 SYGVKD. Trimming stripped 0 bases from V and 4 bases from J, with 10 bases between. As DNA, the CDR3 is TGTGCCATCAGTGAGTCTAGCGGAAGTTACAATGAGCAGTTCTTC. Translating it yields CAISESSGSYNEQFF.

The table lists this clonotype with a few counts. The chain is built from TRBV7-2 and TRBJ2-1; 8 nucleotides align to TRBD2. V shed 5 bases and J 1 base; nucleotides not matched to a gene: 7. The germline CDR1 and CDR2 sequences are SGHTA and FQGNSA. The CDR3 covers 16 residues. The CDR3 loop reads CASSPGGARSYNEQFF. The CDR3, as DNA: TGTGCCAGCAGCCCGGGGGGGGCTAGGTCCTACAATGAGCAGTTCTTC.

This clonotype was recorded only once. The V and J genes are TRBV19 and TRBJ2-1; 9 bases align to TRBD1. Per the germline V gene, CDR1 is LNHDA and CDR2 is SQIVND (reference sequence). V was pared by 8 bases and J by 8 bases, with 16 bases of the junction left unmatched. This CDR3 is 16 amino acids long. The CDR3 DNA reads TGTGCCAGTGCCCAGCCCCCGGGACAGGGTGAAGATGAGCAGTTCTTC. Its translation: CASAQPPGQGEDEQFF. The full variable domain, completed using reference TRBV19 and TRBJ2-1, is DGGITQSPKYLFRKEGQNVTLSCEQNLNHDAMYWYRQDPGQGLRLIYYSQIVNDFQKGDIAEGYSVSREKKESFPLTVTSAQKNPTAFYLCASAQPPGQGEDEQFFGPGTRLTVL.

The chain joins TRBV20-1 to TRBJ1-6, with a possible D match to TRBD1 (6 bases). The germline V gene encodes CDR1 DFQATT and CDR2 SNEGSKA (reference sequence). This CDR3 spans 13 amino acids. The ends were cut back, 3 bases at V and 10 bases at J, with 13 bases in the middle. The CDR3 loop is CSARDTGSSPLHF. The CDR3 DNA sequence: TGCAGTGCTAGGGACACAGGGAGCTCACCCCTCCACTTT.

The chain recombines TRBV5-1 with TRBJ1-3; tentatively, D is TRBD1 (5 bases). CDR3 length: 17 amino acids. Germline V gene sequence: CDR1 SGHRS, CDR2 YFSETQ. Trimming took off 4 bases at V and 0 bases at J, with 17 bases between the two ends. CDR3 coding DNA: TGCGCCAGCAGCGTTGGACACAAAACCTCCTCTGGAAACACCATATATTTT. It specifies CASSVGHKTSSGNTIYF.

This clonotype was seen a handful of times. The chain recombines TRBV20-1 with TRBJ2-3; 7 positions match TRBD2. Germline V gives CDR1 DFQATT, CDR2 SNEGSKA (reference sequence). The CDR3 loop spans 15 amino acids. V was pared by 6 bases and J by 1 base, with 10 bases of the junction left unmatched. The CDR3 loop is CSAPEAGVRTDTQYF. CDR3 DNA: TGCAGTGCCCCGGAGGCGGGAGTGCGCACAGATACGCAGTATTTT.

The J gene is TRBJ2-3, the V gene TRBV7-9; D is unclear. Germline CDR1 reads SEHNR; CDR2 reads FQNEAQ (reference sequence). V lost 5 bases and J 8 bases, leaving 17 bases between the germline ends. The CDR3 has 14 residues. CDR3 region: CASSRHVSSATQYF. DNA for the CDR3: TGTGCCAGCAGCCGCCACGTTTCCAGCGCTACGCAGTATTTT.

This clonotype was seen a handful of times. The chain is built from TRBV20-1 and TRBJ1-5; 7 positions agree with TRBD1. Germline CDR1 reads DFQATT; CDR2 reads SNEGSKA (reference sequence). The junction had 8 bases not matched to a gene; V was cut back by 0 bases and J by 6 bases. This CDR3 is built from 15 residues. Here the CDR3 reads CSARDRTGVRQPQHF. As DNA, the CDR3 is TGCAGTGCTAGAGACCGCACAGGGGTCCGTCAGCCCCAGCATTTT.

The chain uses TRBV27 and TRBJ2-3, with 10 positions matching TRBD1. From germline, CDR1 is MNHEY and CDR2 SMNVEV (reference sequence). The CDR3 runs to 16 residues. V was pared by 2 bases and J by 5 bases, with 7 bases of the junction left unmatched. This CDR3 reads CASSLLPGQGQDTQYF. CDR3 coding DNA: TGTGCCAGCAGTTTACTCCCGGGACAGGGGCAAGATACGCAGTATTTT.

The sample holds a few counts of this clonotype. This rearrangement joins TRBV28 to TRBJ2-1; 14 nucleotides match TRBD2. Germline V gene data show CDR1 as MDHEN and CDR2 as SYDVKM. The CDR3 spans 15 residues. The ends lost 4 bases at V and 14 bases at J; junction bases unmatched: 10. For the CDR3, the DNA is TGTGCCAGCAGTTCACAGGGACTAGCGGGAGTGAGGAAGTTCTTC. Translation gives CASSSQGLAGVRKFF. Variable domain in full (rest from reference TRBV28 and TRBJ2-1): DVKVTQSSRYLVKRTGEKVFLECVQDMDHENMFWYRQDPGLGLRLIYFSYDVKMKEKGDIPEGYSVSREKKERFSLILESASTNQTSMYLCASSSQGLAGVRKFFGPGTRLTVL.

This clonotype was recorded a few times. The rearrangement uses TRBV25-1 and TRBJ2-3, with TRBD2 matching 8 bases. CDR1 MGHDK and CDR2 SYGVNS come from the germline V gene. Losses at the gene ends were 5 bases for V and 3 bases for J; bases not matched to a gene: 10. This CDR3 is 16 amino acids long. CDR3 DNA sequence: TGTGCCAGCAGTCCCCGTAAGGGACTAGGGACAGATACGCAGTATTTT. It translates to CASSPRKGLGTDTQYF. The variable domain in full, completed from reference TRBV25-1 and TRBJ2-3, reads EADIYQTPRYLVIGTGKKITLECSQTMGHDKMYWYQQDPGMELHLIHYSYGVNSTEKGDLSSESTVSRIRTEHFPLTLESARPSHTSQYLCASSPRKGLGTDTQYFGPGTRLTVL.

This clonotype was counted many times. J is TRBJ2-1 and V is TRBV20-1; 12 positions agree with TRBD2. J gave up 8 bases and V 5 bases, and 7 bases lay outside the gene matches. There are 14 residues in the CDR3. CDR1 and CDR2 (germline): DFQATT, SNEGSKA (reference sequence). Written as DNA, the CDR3 is TGCAGTGCTCTAGCGGGAGGGCCTATTTATGAGCAGTTCTTC. Translation gives CSALAGGPIYEQFF.

This clonotype has a handful of counts. The rearrangement links TRBV6-2 or TRBV6-3 to TRBJ2-2; the match to TRBD2 covers 11 bases. V shed 6 bases and J 7 bases; nucleotides not matched to a gene: 7. The length of the CDR3 is 15 residues. Germline-derived CDR1 and CDR2 are MNHEY and SVGEGT. CDR3 amino acids: CASSLTSGRGGELFF. The CDR3 DNA is TGTGCCAGCAGCCTCACTAGCGGGAGAGGCGGGGAGCTGTTTTTT.

The chain is built from TRBV4-3 and TRBJ2-1; D is possibly TRBD2 (6 bases). With 4 bases removed from V and 10 bases from J, the gap between germline ends came to 14 bases. Germline CDR1 reads LGHNA; CDR2 reads YSLEER. This CDR3 is built from 13 residues. Here the CDR3 DNA reads TGCGCCAGCAGCCCGGGGGAGGAAGGCGAGCAGTTCTTC. Amino acid sequence: CASSPGEEGEQFF.

This chain uses TRBV5-1 with TRBJ2-2; D is unresolved. CDR1 is SGHRS, CDR2 YFSETQ, per germline. CDR3 length: 14 residues. V was cut by 4 bases and J by 7 bases, with 14 bases left in between. The CDR3 here is CASSPPGLRGELFF. As DNA, the CDR3 is TGCGCCAGCAGCCCCCCCGGCCTCCGCGGGGAGCTGTTTTTT.

This chain joins TRBV29-1 and TRBJ1-1, with 7 bases matching TRBD1. The CDR3 covers 12 residues. V lost 5 bases and J lost 5; bases outside the gene matches: 5. CDR1 SQVTM and CDR2 ANQGSEA come from the germline V gene. CDR3: CSVSGGGTEAFF. The DNA for the CDR3 is TGCAGCGTTTCAGGGGGTGGGACTGAAGCTTTCTTT.

This clonotype has more than one count but fewer than ten. The J gene is TRBJ1-3, the V gene TRBV12-3 or TRBV12-4, with D possibly TRBD1 on 5 matching bases. The CDR3 is made up of 17 amino acids. Deletions cut 8 bases from V and 0 bases from J, with 20 bases between. This chain's CDR3 is CASRTLADTSSGNTIYF. The CDR3 nucleotides are TGTGCCAGCCGAACCCTCGCGGACACAAGCTCTGGAAACACCATATATTTT.

The chain combines TRBV5-1 with TRBJ2-1; 11 nucleotides align to TRBD2. The germline V gene has CDR1 SGHRS and CDR2 YFSETQ. Germline trimming cut 4 bases from V and 4 bases from J; bases unmatched to any gene: 16. The CDR3 has 19 residues. CDR3 bases: TGCGCCAGCAGCGTCATGGGACTAGCGGCTCAAGGGCCTTACAATGAGCAGTTCTTC. Its protein product is CASSVMGLAAQGPYNEQFF.

In this sample, this clonotype turned up a few times. This sequence joins TRBV7-9 and TRBJ2-1, with a possible D match to TRBD2 (6 bases). CDR1 SEHNR and CDR2 FQNEAQ come from the germline V gene (reference sequence). This CDR3 is 15 amino acids long. The V end was cut by 6 bases, the J end by 5 bases, with 17 bases between. The CDR3 sequence: CASSPASVGHNEQFF. The DNA for the CDR3 is TGTGCCAGCAGTCCTGCTAGCGTGGGACACAATGAGCAGTTCTTC.